This T cell receptor (beta chain) was recovered during a study of early T cells in non-severe SARS-CoV-2 infection. CDR3 size: 14 residues. CDR1 and CDR2 (germline): SGHTA, FQGNSA. Losses at the gene ends were 5 bases for V and 7 bases for J; bases not matched to a gene: 10. This clonotype was recorded a few times. Each CDR3 protein gets one entry after TCRdb re-called the 5' RACE reads with MiXCR. Altogether about 49,000 distinct CDR3 sequences are present, around 4.6% being singletons, with the ten largest covering roughly 6.4%. This receptor was identified in an adult who was a healthcare worker with PCR-confirmed SARS-CoV-2 infection or an uninfected control (not recorded which). The sequencing sample was made of whole blood. This chain joins TRBV7-2 and TRBJ2-7, with 8 bases identical to TRBD1. The CDR3 DNA is TGTGCCAGCAGCATGACAGGGGCGCTCGGGGAGCAGTACTTC. It yields the protein CASSMTGALGEQYF.